This TCR beta chain was identified during a study of blood T cell repertoires in COVID-19. Looking at the study overall: The cDNA or gDNA used as material had been derived from T cells, B-cell-depleted T cells, or PBMCs.

Germline V CDR1 and CDR2: SGHTS, YDEGEE. V shed 4 bases and J 0 bases; nucleotides not matched to a gene: 8. The CDR3 is 17 residues long. Here immunoSEQ multiplex PCR was the method, and the copy in TCRdb shows in-frame clones only, minus some. The sample lists a few hundred thousand clones, roughly 80% seen once, with around 8.9% in the top ten. This receptor was taken from a man older than 75 with acute or convalescent COVID-19. The chain has TRBV5-8 and TRBJ1-5; 9 nucleotides agree with TRBD1. Sample: peripheral blood. The CDR3 nucleotides are TGTGCCAGCAGCCCCGGGACAGGGAGTTATAGCAATCAGCCCCAGCATTTT. It translates to CASSPGTGSYSNQPQHF. Together with reference TRBV5-8 and TRBJ1-5, the CDR3 gives the full variable domain: EAGVTQSPTHLIKTRGQQATLRCSPISGHTSVYWYQQALGLGLQFLLWYDEGEERNRGNFPPRFSGRQFPNYSSELNVNALELEDSALYLCASSPGTGSYSNQPQHFGDGTRLSIL.